This note documents a single T cell receptor beta chain sequence. Its specificity is unknown. This sample was included in a study of beta chain features in type 1 diabetes. Broader study findings: All four CD4+ subsets of Type 1 diabetes patients contained TCRB CDR3s that were moderately but significantly shorter.

Reverse transcribing all isolated RNA meant expressed TCRB transcripts were sequenced. This table comes from immunoSEQ multiplex PCR, and its TCRdb copy is limited to in-frame clones, with some not included. The profile shows approximately 160,000 clones, 63% of them singletons. V dropped 1 base and J dropped 7 bases, with 11 bases sitting between them. Germline assignment: CDR1 MGHRA and CDR2 YSYEKL. This CDR3 has 14 amino acids. This chain uses TRBV4-1 with TRBJ1-5; D is uncertain. The sequence was collected from a man aged 30 to 39 with type 1 diabetes. The sequenced sample consisted of naive CD4+ T cells from blood. This CDR3 is CASSQAHRGQPQHF. The CDR3 nucleotides are TGCGCCAGCAGCCAAGCCCACCGAGGCCAGCCCCAGCATTTT.